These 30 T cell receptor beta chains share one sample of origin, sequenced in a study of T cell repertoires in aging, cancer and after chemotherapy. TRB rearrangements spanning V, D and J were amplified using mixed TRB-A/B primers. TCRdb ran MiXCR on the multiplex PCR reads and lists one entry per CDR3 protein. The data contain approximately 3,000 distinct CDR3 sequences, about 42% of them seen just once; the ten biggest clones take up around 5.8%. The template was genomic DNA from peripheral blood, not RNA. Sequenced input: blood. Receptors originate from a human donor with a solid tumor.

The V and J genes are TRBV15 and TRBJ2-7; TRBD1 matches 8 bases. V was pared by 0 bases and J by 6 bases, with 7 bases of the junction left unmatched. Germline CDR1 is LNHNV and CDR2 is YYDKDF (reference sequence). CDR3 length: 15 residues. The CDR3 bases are TGTGCCACCAGCAGAGATCAGGGGGCGCCTACCGAGCAGTACTTC. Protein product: CATSRDQGAPTEQYF. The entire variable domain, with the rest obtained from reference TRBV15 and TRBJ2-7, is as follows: DAMVIQNPRYQVTQFGKPVTLSCSQTLNHNVMYWYQQKSSQAPKLLFHYYDKDFNNEADTPDNFQSRRPNTSFCFLDIRSPGLGDTAMYLCATSRDQGAPTEQYFGPGTRLTVT.

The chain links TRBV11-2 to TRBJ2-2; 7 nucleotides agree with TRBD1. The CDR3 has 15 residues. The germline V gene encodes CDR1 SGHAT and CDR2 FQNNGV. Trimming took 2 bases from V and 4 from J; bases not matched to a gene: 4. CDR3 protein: CASSLMTGSTGELFF. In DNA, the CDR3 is TGTGCCAGCAGCTTAATGACAGGGAGCACCGGGGAGCTGTTTTTT.

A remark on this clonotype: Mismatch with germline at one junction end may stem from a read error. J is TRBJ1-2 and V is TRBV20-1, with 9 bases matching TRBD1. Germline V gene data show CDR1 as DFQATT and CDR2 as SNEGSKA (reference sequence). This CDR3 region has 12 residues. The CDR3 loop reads CSAPDRGYDYTF. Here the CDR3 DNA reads TGCAGTGCCCCCGACAGGGGGTATGACTACACCTTC.

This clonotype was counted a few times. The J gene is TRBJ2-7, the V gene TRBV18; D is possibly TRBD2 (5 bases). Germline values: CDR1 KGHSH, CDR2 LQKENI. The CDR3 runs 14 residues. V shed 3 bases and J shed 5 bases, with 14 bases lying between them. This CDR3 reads CASSPGVRRDEQYF. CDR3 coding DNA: TGTGCCAGCTCACCCGGGGTAAGGCGGGACGAGCAGTACTTC.

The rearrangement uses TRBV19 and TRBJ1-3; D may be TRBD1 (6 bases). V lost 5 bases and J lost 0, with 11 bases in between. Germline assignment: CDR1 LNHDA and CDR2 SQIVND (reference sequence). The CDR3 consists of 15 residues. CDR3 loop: CASSDRSPSGNTIYF. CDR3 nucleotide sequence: TGTGCCAGTAGTGACAGGTCCCCCTCTGGAAACACCATATATTTT. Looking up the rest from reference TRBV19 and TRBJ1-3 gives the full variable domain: DGGITQSPKYLFRKEGQNVTLSCEQNLNHDAMYWYRQDPGQGLRLIYYSQIVNDFQKGDIAEGYSVSREKKESFPLTVTSAQKNPTAFYLCASSDRSPSGNTIYFGEGSWLTVV.

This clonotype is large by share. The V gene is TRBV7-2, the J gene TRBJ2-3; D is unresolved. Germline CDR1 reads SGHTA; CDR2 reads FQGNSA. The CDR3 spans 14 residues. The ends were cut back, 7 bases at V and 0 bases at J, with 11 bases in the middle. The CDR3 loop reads CASTFLSSTDTQYF. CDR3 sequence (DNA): TGTGCCAGCACCTTCCTAAGTAGCACAGATACGCAGTATTTT.

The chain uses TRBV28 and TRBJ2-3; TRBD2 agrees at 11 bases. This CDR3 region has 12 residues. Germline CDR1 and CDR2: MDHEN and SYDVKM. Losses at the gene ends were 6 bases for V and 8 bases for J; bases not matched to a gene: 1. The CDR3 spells CASRLAGGTQYF. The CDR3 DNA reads TGTGCCAGCAGGCTAGCGGGAGGTACGCAGTATTTT. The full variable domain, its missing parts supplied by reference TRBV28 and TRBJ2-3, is DVKVTQSSRYLVKRTGEKVFLECVQDMDHENMFWYRQDPGLGLRLIYFSYDVKMKEKGDIPEGYSVSREKKERFSLILESASTNQTSMYLCASRLAGGTQYFGPGTRLTVL.

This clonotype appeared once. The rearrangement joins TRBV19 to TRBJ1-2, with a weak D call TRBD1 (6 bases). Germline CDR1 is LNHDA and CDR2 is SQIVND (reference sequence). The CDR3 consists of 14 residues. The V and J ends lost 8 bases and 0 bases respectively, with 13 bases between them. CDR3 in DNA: TGTGCCAGTTTACAGGGACTTACTAACTATGGCTACACCTTC. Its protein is CASLQGLTNYGYTF. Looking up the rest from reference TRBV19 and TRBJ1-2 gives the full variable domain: DGGITQSPKYLFRKEGQNVTLSCEQNLNHDAMYWYRQDPGQGLRLIYYSQIVNDFQKGDIAEGYSVSREKKESFPLTVTSAQKNPTAFYLCASLQGLTNYGYTFGSGTRLTVV.

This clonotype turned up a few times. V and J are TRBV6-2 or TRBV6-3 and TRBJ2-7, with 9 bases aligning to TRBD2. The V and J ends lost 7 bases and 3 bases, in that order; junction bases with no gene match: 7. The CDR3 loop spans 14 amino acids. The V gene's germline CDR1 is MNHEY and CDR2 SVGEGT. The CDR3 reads CASKSTSGHYEQYF. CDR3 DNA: TGTGCCAGCAAATCGACTAGCGGACACTACGAGCAGTACTTC.

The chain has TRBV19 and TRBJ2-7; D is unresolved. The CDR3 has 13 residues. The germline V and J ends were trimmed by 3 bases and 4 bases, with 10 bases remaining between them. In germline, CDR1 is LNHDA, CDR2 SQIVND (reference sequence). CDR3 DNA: TGTGCCAGTAGTATTAAGATATTTTACGAGCAGTACTTC. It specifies CASSIKIFYEQYF.

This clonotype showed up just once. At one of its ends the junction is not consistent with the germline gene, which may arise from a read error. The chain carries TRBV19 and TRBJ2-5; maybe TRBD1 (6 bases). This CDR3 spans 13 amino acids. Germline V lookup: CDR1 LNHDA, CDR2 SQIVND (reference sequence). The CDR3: CASKNRDRETQYF. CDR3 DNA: TGTGCCAGTAAGAACAGGGATAGGGAGACCCAGTACTTT. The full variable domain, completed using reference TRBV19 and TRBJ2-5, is DGGITQSPKYLFRKEGQNVTLSCEQNLNHDAMYWYRQDPGQGLRLIYYSQIVNDFQKGDIAEGYSVSREKKESFPLTVTSAQKNPTAFYLCASKNRDRETQYFGPGTRLLVL.

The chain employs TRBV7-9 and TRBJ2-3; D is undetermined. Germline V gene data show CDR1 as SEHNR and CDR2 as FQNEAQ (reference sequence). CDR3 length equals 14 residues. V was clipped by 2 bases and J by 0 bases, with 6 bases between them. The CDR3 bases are TGTGCCAGCAGCTTACAACTAAGCACAGATACGCAGTATTTT. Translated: CASSLQLSTDTQYF.

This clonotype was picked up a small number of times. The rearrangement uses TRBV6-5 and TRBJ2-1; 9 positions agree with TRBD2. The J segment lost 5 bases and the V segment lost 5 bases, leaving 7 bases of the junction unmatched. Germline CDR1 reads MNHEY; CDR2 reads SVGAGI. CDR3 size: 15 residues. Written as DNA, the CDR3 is TGTGCCAGCAGTGAAGAAGCGGGGGGCCACAATGAGCAGTTCTTC. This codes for CASSEEAGGHNEQFF.

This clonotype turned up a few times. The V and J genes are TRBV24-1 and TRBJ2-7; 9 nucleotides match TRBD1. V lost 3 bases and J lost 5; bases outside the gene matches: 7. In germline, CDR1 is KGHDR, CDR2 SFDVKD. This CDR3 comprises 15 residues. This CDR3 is CATSDRSGQGDEQYF. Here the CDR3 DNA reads TGTGCCACCAGTGATCGGTCGGGACAGGGTGACGAGCAGTACTTC.

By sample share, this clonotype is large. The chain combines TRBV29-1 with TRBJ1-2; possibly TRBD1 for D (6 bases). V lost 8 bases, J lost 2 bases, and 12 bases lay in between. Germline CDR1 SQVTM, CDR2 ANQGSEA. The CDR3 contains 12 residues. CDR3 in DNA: TGCAGCTCAAGGACAGTCAACTATGGCTACACCTTC. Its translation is CSSRTVNYGYTF.

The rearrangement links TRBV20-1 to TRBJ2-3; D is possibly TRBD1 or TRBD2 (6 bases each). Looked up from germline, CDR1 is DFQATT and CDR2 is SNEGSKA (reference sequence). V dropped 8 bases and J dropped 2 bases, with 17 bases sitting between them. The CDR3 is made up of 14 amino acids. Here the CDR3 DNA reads TGCAGTACCTTTGAGGGGGGTTTCACAGATACGCAGTATTTT. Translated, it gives CSTFEGGFTDTQYF.

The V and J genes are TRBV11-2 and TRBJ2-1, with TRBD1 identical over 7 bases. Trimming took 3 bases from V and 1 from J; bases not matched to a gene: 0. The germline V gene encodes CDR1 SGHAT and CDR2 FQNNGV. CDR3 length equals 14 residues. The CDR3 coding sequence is TGTGCCAGCAGCTTCAGGGGGTCCTACAATGAGCAGTTCTTC. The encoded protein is CASSFRGSYNEQFF.

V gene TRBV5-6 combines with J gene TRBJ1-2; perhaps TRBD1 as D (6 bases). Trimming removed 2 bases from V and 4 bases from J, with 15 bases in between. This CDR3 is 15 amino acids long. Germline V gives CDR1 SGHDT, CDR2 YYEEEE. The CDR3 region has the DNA TGTGCCAGCAGCTTTAGGGGGTTAGGGCCCTATGGCTACACCTTC. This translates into CASSFRGLGPYGYTF.

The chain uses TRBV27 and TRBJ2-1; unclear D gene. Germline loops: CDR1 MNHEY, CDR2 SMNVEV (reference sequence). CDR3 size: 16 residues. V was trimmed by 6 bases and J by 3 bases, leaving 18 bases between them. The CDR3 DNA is TGTGCCAGCAGCACTCCCCGCCACTCTCGCTACAATGAGCAGTTCTTC. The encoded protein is CASSTPRHSRYNEQFF.

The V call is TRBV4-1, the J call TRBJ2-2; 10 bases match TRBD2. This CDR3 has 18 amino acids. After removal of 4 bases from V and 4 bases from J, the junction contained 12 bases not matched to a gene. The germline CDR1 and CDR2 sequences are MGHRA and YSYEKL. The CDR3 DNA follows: TGCGCCAGCAGCCCGGGGGGGCTAGCGGGGGTGGGCACCGGGGAGCTGTTTTTT. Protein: CASSPGGLAGVGTGELFF.

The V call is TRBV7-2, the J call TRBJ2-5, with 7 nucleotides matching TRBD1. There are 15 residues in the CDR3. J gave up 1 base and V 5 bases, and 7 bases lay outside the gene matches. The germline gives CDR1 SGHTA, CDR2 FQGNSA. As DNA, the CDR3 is TGTGCCAGCAGCACCTCGACAGGGAGCCAAGAGACCCAGTACTTC. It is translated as CASSTSTGSQETQYF.

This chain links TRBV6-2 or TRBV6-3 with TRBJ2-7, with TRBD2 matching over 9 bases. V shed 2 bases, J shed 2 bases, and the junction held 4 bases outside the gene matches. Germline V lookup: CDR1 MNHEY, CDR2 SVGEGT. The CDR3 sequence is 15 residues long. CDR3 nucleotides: TGTGCCAGCAGTTACGGCCTAGCGGGGACCTACGAGCAGTACTTC. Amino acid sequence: CASSYGLAGTYEQYF.

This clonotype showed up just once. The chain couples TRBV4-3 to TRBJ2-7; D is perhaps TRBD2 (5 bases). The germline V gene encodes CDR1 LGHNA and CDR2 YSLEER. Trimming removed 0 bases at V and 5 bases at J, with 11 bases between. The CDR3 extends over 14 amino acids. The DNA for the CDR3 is TGCGCCAGCAGCCAAGATTGGACTCGTAACGAGCAGTACTTC. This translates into CASSQDWTRNEQYF.

Here the CDR3 DNA reads TGCGCCAGCAGCCCACTGCCGGGCCGGAGGGGGCGTAATGAGCAGTTCTTC. Translation gives CASSPLPGRRGRNEQFF. V is TRBV4-1 and J is TRBJ2-1, with D possibly being TRBD1 (7 bases). Germline-derived CDR1 and CDR2 are MGHRA and YSYEKL. V dropped 4 bases and J dropped 7 bases, with 23 bases sitting between them. The CDR3 has 17 residues.

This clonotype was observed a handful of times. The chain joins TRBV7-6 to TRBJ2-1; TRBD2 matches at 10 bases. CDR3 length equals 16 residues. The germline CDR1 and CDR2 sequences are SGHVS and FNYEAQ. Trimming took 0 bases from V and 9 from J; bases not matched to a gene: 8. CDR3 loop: CASSLAERGGRSEQFF. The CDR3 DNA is TGTGCCAGCAGCTTAGCTGAGCGGGGGGGCCGGAGTGAGCAGTTCTTC.

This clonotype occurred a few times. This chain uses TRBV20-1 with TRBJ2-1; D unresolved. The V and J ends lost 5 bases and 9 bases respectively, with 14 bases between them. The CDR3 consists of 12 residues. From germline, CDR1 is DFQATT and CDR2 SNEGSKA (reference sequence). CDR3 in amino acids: CSAALGHVEQFF. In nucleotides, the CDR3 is TGCAGTGCTGCCCTGGGCCACGTTGAGCAGTTCTTC.

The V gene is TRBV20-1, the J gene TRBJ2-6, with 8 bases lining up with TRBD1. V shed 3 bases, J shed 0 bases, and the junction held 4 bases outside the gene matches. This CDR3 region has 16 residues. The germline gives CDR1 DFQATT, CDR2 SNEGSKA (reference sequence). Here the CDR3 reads CSASQGAPSGANVLTF. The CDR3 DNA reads TGCAGTGCTAGTCAGGGGGCTCCCTCTGGGGCCAACGTCCTGACTTTC.

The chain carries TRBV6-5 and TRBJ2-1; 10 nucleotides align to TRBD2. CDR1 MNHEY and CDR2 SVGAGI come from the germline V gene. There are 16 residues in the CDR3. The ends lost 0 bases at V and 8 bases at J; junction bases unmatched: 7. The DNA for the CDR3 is TGTGCCAGCAGTTACTCTAGCGGGGGGACTTTCCATGAGCAGTTCTTC. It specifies CASSYSSGGTFHEQFF.

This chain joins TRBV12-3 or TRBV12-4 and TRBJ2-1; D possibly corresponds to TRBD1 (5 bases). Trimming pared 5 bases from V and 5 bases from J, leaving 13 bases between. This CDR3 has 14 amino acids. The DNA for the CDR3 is TGTGCCAGCAGTCAGAGACAGCGTAACAATGAGCAGTTCTTC. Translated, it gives CASSQRQRNNEQFF.

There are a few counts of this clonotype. This CDR3 reads CASSDPRRNRAGQAYNYGYTF. The CDR3 bases are TGCGCCAGCAGTGACCCTCGAAGGAATAGAGCGGGACAGGCTTATAACTATGGCTACACCTTC. The chain employs TRBV10-1 and TRBJ1-2, with 8 bases matching TRBD1. The CDR3 sequence is 21 residues long. The V segment lost 3 bases and the J segment 1 base; nucleotides outside the gene matches: 22. The germline CDR1 and CDR2 sequences are WNHNN and SYGVQD (reference sequence).